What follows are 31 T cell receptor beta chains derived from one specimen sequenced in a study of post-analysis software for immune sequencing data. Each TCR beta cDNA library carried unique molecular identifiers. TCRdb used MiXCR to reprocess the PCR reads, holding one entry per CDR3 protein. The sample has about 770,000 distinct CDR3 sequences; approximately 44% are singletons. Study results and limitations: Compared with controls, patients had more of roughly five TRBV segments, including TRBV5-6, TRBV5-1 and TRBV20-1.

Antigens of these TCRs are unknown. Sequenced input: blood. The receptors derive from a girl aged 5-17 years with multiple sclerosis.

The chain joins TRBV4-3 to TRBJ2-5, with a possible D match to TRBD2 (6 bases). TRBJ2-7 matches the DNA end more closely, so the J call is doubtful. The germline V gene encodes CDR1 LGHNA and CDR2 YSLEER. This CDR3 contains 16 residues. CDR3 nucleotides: TGCGCCAGCAGCCAAGAAGGCGGGCGGGATGAGGGCGAGCAGTACTTC. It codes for CASSQEGGRDEGEQYF.

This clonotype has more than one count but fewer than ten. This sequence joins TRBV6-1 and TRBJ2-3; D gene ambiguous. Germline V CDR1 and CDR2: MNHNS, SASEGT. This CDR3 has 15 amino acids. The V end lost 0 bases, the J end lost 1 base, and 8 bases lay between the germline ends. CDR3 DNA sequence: TGTGCCAGCAGTGAAGCCCCTACTCGCACAGATACGCAGTATTTT. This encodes CASSEAPTRTDTQYF.

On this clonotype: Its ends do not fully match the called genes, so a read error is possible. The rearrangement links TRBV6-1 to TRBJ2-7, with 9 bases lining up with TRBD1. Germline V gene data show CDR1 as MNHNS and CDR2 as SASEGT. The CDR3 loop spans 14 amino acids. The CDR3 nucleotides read TGTGCCAGCAGTGGAGAACAGGGGGCGAGTGAGCGGTACTTC. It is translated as CASSGEQGASERYF.

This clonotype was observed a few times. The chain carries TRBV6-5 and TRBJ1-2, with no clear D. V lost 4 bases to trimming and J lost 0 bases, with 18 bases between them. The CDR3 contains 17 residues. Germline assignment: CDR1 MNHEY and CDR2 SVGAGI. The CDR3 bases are TGTGCCAGCAGTTTTCGGACGGCCGTCTCCTCTAACTATGGCTACACCTTC. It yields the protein CASSFRTAVSSNYGYTF.

CDR3 coding DNA: TGCAGCGTTTCTTACCCCGGGGGAACAGGGGAGGACACCATATATTTT. Residues: CSVSYPGGTGEDTIYF. The V gene is TRBV29-1, the J gene TRBJ1-3; 7 positions agree with TRBD1. V lost 5 bases, J lost 8 bases, and 18 bases stayed unmatched. The CDR3 spans 16 residues. Germline assignment: CDR1 SQVTM and CDR2 ANQGSEA.

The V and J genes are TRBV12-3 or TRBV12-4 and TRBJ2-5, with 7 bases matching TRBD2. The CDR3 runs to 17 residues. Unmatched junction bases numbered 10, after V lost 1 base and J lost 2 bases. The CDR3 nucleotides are TGTGCCAGCAGTTTAGAAATGGCGGGGGAAGGGCAAGAGACCCAGTACTTC. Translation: CASSLEMAGEGQETQYF.

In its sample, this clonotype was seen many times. The CDR3 sequence is CASSLGQKETQYF. The DNA for the CDR3 is TGTGCCAGCAGTTTAGGCCAGAAAGAGACCCAGTACTTC. The V gene is TRBV12-3 or TRBV12-4, the J gene TRBJ2-5; no reliable D call. The length of the CDR3 is 13 residues. Trimming cost V 1 base and J 3 bases, with 6 bases left between them.

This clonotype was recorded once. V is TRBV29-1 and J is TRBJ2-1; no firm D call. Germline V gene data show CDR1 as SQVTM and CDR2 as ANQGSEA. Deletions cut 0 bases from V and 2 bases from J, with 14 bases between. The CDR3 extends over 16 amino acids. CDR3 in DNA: TGCAGCGTTGAAGATCCGGCCGGTGGTGCCTACAATGAGCAGTTCTTC. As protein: CSVEDPAGGAYNEQFF.

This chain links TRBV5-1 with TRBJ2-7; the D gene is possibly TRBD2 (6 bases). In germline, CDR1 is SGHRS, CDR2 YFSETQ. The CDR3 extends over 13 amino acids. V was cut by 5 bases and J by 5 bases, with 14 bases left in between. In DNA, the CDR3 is TGCGCCAGCAGGAGCCTAGCGAGGAACGAGCAGTACTTC. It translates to CASRSLARNEQYF. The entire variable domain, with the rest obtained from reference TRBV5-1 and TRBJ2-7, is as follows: KAGVTQTPRYLIKTRGQQVTLSCSPISGHRSVSWYQQTPGQGLQFLFEYFSETQRNKGNFPGRFSGRQFSNSRSEMNVSTLELGDSALYLCASRSLARNEQYFGPGTRLTVT.

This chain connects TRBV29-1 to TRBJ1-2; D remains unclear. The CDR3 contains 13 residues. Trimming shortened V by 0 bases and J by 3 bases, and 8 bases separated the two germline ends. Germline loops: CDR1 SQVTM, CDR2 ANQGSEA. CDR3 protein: CSVEDLRYYGYTF. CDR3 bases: TGCAGCGTTGAAGATCTCAGATACTATGGCTACACCTTC.

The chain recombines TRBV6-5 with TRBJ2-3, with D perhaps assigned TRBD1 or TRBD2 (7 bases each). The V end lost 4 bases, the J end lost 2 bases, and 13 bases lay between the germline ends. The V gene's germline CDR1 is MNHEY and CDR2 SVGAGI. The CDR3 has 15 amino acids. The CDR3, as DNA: TGTGCCAGCAGTTCCCAGGGGGGGAACACAGATACGCAGTATTTT. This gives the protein CASSSQGGNTDTQYF.

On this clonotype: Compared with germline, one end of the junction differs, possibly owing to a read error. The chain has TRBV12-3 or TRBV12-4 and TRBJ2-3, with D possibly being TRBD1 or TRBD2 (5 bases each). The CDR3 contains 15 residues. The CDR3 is CASSFVGARSDAQYF. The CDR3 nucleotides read TGTGCCAGCTCCTTTGTCGGGGCGCGATCAGATGCGCAGTATTTT.

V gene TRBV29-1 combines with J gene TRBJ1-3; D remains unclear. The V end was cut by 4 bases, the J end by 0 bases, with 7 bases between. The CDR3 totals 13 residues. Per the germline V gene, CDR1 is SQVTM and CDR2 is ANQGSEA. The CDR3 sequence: CSVAISSGNTIYF. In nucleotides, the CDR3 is TGCAGCGTTGCAATAAGCTCTGGAAACACCATATATTTT.

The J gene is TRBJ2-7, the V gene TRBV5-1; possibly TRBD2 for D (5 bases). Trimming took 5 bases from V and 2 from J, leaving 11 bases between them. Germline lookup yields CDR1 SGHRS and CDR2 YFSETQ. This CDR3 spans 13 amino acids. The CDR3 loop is CASRMRDTYEQYF. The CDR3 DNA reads TGCGCCAGCAGAATGAGGGATACCTACGAGCAGTACTTC. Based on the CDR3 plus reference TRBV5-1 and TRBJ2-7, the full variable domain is KAGVTQTPRYLIKTRGQQVTLSCSPISGHRSVSWYQQTPGQGLQFLFEYFSETQRNKGNFPGRFSGRQFSNSRSEMNVSTLELGDSALYLCASRMRDTYEQYFGPGTRLTVT.

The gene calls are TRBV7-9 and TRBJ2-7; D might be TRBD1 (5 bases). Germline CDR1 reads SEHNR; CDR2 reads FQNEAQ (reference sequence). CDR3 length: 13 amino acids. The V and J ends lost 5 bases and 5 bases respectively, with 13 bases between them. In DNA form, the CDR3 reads TGTGCCAGCAGCGGCCCAGGGCTCAACGAGCAGTACTTC. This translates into CASSGPGLNEQYF.

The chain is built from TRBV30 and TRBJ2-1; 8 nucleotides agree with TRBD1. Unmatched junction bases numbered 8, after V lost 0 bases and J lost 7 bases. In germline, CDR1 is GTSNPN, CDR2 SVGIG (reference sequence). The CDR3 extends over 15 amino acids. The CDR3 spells CAWSVTRTGKNEQFF. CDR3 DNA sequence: TGTGCCTGGAGTGTGACGCGGACAGGGAAAAATGAGCAGTTCTTC.

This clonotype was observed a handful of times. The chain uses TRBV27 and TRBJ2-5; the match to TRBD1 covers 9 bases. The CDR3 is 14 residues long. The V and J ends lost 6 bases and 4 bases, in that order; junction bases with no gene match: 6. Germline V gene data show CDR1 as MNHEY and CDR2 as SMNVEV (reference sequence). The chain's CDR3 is CASSPDRGTETQYF. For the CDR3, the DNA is TGTGCCAGCAGCCCCGACAGGGGGACAGAGACCCAGTACTTC.

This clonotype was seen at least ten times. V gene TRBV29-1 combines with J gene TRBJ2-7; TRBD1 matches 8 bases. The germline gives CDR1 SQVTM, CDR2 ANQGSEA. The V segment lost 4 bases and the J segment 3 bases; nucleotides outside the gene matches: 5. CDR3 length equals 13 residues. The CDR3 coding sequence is TGCAGCGTTGCACAGGGGGTGAACTACGAGCAGTACTTC. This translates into CSVAQGVNYEQYF.

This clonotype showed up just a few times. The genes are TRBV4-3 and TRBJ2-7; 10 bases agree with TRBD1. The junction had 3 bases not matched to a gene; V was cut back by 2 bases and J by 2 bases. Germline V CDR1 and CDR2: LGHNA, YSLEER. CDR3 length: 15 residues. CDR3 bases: TGCGCCAGCAGCCAAAGACAGGGGGCAACCTACGAGCAGTACTTC. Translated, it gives CASSQRQGATYEQYF.

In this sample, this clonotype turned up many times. CDR3 bases: TGCGCCAGCAGCTTGGGGGGCCACGAGCAGTACTTC. Encoded protein: CASSLGGHEQYF. The chain links TRBV5-1 to TRBJ2-7; possibly TRBD1 for D (5 bases). Germline V gives CDR1 SGHRS, CDR2 YFSETQ. V shed 0 bases and J shed 5 bases, with 6 bases lying between them. The CDR3 has 12 residues.

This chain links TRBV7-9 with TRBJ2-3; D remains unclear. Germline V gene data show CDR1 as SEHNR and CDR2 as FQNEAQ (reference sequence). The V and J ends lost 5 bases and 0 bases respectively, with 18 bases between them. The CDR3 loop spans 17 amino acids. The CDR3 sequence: CASSLPPRPGSTDTQYF. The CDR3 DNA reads TGTGCCAGCAGCCTCCCCCCACGGCCCGGGAGCACAGATACGCAGTATTTT.

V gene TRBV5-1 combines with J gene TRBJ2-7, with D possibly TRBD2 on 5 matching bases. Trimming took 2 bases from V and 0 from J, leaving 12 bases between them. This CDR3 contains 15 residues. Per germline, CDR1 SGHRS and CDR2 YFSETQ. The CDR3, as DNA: TGCGCCAGCAGCTTAGGGCTAGCCAGCTCCTACGAGCAGTACTTC. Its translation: CASSLGLASSYEQYF.

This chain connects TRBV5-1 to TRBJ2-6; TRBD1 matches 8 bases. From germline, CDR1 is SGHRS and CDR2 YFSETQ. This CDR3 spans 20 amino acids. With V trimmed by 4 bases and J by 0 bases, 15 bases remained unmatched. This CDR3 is CASSPTVQGARSSGANVLTF. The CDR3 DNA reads TGCGCCAGCAGCCCAACCGTGCAGGGGGCAAGAAGCTCTGGGGCCAACGTCCTGACTTTC.

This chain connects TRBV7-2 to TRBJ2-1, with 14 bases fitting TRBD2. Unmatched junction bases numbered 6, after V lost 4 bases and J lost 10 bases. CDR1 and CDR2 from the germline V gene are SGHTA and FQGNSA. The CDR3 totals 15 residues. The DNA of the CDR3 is TGTGCCAGCAGCTCCAAGACTAGCGGGAGGGGGGAGCAGTTCTTC. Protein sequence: CASSSKTSGRGEQFF.

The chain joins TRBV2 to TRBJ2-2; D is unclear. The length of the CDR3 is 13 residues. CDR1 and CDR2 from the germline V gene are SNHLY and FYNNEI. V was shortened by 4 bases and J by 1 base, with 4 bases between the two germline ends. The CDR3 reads CASSVRNTGELFF. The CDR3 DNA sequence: TGTGCCAGCAGTGTGAGGAACACCGGGGAGCTGTTTTTT.

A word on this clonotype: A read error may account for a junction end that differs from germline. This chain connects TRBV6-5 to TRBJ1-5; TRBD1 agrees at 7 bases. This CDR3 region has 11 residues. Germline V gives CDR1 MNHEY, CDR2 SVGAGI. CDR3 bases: TGTGCCAGCAAGCAGACAGGGCCCGAGCATTTT. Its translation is CASKQTGPEHF.

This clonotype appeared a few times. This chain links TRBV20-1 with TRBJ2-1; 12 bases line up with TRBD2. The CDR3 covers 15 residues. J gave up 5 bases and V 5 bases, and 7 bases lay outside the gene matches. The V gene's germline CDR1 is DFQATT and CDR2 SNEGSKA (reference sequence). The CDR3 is CSASRLAGDHNEQFF. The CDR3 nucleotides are TGCAGTGCTTCCCGACTAGCGGGAGACCACAATGAGCAGTTCTTC.

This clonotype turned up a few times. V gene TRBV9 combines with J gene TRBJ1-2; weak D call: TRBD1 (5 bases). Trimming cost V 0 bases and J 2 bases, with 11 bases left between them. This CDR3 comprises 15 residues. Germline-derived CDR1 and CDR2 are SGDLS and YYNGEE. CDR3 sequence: CASSVGGSQNYGYTF. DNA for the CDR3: TGTGCCAGCAGCGTAGGGGGCAGCCAAAACTATGGCTACACCTTC.

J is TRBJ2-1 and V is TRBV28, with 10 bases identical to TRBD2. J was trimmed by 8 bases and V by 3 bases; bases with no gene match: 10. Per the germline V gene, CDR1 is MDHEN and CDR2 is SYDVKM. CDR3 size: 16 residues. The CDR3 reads CASSFPLAGATDEQFF. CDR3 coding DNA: TGTGCCAGCAGTTTTCCTCTAGCGGGAGCTACGGATGAGCAGTTCTTC.

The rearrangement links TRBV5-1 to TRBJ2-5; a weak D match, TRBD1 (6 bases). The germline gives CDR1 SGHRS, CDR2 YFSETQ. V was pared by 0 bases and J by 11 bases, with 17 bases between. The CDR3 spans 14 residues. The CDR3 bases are TGCGCCAGCAGCTTGGCCGAGACAGGACCGGAGCAGTACTTC. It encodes CASSLAETGPEQYF.

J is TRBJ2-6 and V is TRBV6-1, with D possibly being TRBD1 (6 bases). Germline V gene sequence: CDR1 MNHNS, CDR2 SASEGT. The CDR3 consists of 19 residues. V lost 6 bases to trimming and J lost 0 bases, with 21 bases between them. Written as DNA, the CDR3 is TGTGCCAGCAGCCCCCGGACAGCTAATCCCGGCTCTGGGGCCAACGTCCTGACTTTC. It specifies CASSPRTANPGSGANVLTF.